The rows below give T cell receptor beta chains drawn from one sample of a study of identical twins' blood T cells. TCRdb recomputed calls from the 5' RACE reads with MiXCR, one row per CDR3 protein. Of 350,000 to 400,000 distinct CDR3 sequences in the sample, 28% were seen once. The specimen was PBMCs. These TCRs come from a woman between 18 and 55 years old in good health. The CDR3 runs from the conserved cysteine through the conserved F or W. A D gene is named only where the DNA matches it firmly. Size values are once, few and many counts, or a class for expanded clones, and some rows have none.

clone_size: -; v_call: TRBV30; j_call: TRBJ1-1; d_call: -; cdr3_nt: TGTGCCTGGAGTCGGGCGGCGGCCAACACTGAAGCTTTCTTT; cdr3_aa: CAWSRAAANTEAFF
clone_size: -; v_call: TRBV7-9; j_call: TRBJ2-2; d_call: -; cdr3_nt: TGTGCCAGCAGCTTAGGGGCAGAAGTCACCGGGGAGCTGTTTTTT; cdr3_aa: CASSLGAEVTGELFF
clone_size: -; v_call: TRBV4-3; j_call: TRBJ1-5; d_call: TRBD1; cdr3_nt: TGCGCCAGCAGCCATAGTCTCCGGGACAGGGAACAGCCCCAGCATTTT; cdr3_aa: CASSHSLRDREQPQHF
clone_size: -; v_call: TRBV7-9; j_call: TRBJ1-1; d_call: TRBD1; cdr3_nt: TGTGCCAGCAGCTTTACCGGGACAGTAGGAACTGAAGCTTTCTTT; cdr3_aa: CASSFTGTVGTEAFF
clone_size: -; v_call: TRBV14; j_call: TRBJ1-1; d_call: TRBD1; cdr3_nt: TGTGCCAGCAGCCAAGTCGTTTGGGACAGGGGATTTCACACTGAAGCTTTCTTT; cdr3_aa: CASSQVVWDRGFHTEAFF
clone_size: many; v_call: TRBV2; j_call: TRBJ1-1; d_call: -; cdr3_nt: TGTGCCAGCAGAGCCCAGAACACTGAAGCTTTCTTT; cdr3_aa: CASRAQNTEAFF
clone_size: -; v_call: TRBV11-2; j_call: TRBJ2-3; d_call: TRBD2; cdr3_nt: TGTGCCAGCAAAACGGGGGGACCCACAGATACGCAGTATTTT; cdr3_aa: CASKTGGPTDTQYF
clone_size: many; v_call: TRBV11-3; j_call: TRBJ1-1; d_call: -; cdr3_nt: TGTGCCAGCAGCTTAGACGGGGCCGAAGCTTTCTTT; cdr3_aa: CASSLDGAEAFF
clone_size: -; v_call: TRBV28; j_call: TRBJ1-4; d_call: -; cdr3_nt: TGTGCCAGCAGCCGCAGTAGGGGGGCGTATGAAAAACTGTTTTTT; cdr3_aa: CASSRSRGAYEKLFF
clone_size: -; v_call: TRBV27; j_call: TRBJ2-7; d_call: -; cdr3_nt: TGTGCCAGCAGTTTTCTCCCATCGGCCACCTACGAGCAGTACTTC; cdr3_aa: CASSFLPSATYEQYF
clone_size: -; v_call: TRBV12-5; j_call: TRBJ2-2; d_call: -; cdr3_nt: TGTGCTAGTGGTCCTCACCAGACAGCGAACACCGGGGAGCTGTTTTTT; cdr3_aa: CASGPHQTANTGELFF
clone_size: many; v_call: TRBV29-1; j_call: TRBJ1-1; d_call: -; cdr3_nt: TGCAGCGTTGCCTACAGGTCTGACACTGAAGCTTTCTTT; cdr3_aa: CSVAYRSDTEAFF
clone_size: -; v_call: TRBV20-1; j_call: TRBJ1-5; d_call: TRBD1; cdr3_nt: TGCAGTGCTAGAAATGGTGGACAGGGTACTCAGCCCCAGCATTTT; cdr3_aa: CSARNGGQGTQPQHF
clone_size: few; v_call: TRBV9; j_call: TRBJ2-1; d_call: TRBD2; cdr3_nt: TGTGCCAGCAGCGTAGAACTAGCGGGGTGGAATGAGCAGTTCTTC; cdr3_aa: CASSVELAGWNEQFF
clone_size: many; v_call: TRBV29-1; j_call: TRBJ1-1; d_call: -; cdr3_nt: TGCAGCGTTCTGGGTCGGGCAGGGTCGAACACTGAAGCTTTCTTT; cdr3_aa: CSVLGRAGSNTEAFF
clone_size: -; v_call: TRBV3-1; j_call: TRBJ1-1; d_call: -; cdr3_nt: TGTGCCAGCAGAGGAGGGGGGGAGACTGAAGCTTTCTTT; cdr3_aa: CASRGGGETEAFF
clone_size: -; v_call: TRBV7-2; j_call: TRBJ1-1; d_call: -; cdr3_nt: TGTGCCAGCAGCCTAGGGGCAAGCATGAACACTGAAGCTTTCTTT; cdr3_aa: CASSLGASMNTEAFF
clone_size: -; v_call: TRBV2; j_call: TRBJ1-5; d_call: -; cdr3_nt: TGTGCCAGCACCCCCCTCGGGGGCTTCGGGCAGCCCCAGCATTTT; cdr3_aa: CASTPLGGFGQPQHF
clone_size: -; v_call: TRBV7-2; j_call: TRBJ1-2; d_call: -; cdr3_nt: TGTGCCAGCAGTTTCCTCCGGGATGGCTACACCTTC; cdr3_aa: CASSFLRDGYTF
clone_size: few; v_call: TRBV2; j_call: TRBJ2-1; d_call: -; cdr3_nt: TGTGCCAGCAGTGCCATTGGGCTAGCGTCAAATGAGCAGTTCTTC; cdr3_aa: CASSAIGLASNEQFF
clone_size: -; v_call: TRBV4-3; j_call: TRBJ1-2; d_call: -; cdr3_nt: TGCGCCAGCAGCCACGTGGACACCGATGGCTACACCTTC; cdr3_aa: CASSHVDTDGYTF
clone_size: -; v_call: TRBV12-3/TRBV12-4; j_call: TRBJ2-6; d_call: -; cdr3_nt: TGTGCCAGCCACTCTGGGGCCAACGTCCTGACTTTC; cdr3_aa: CASHSGANVLTF
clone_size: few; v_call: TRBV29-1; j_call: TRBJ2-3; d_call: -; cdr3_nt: TGCAGCGTTGAAGATACCGCCGGTACGCAGTATTTT; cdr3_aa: CSVEDTAGTQYF
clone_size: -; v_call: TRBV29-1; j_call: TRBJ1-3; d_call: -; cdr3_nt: TGCAGCGTGGAAGGGGGGTCGTCGATGTCTACGGGAAACACCATATATTTT; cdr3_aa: CSVEGGSSMSTGNTIYF
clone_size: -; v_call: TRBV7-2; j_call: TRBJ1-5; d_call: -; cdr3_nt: TGTGCCAGCAGCCACAATAGCAATCAGCCCCAGCATTTT; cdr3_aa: CASSHNSNQPQHF
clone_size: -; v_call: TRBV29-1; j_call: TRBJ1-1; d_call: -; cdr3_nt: TGCAGCGTTGAAGATCCTGGGGAAGCTTTCTTT; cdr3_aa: CSVEDPGEAFF
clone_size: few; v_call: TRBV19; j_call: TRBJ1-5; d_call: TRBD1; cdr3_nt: TGTGCCAGCGGGACAGGAGGCAATCAGCCCCAGCATTTT; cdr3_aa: CASGTGGNQPQHF
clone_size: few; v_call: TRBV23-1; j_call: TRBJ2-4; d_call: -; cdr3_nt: TGCGCCAGCAGTCAACTCCCAGGACCGACCGGCGACCTTGCCAAAAACATTCAGTACTTC; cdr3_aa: CASSQLPGPTGDLAKNIQYF
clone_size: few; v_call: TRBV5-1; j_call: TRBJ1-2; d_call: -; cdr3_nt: TGCGCCAGCAGCTCTCTTCAGCGGAACTATGGCTACACCTTC; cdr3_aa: CASSSLQRNYGYTF
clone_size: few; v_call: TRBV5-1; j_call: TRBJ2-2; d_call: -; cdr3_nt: TGCGCCAGCAGCTTGAACGGGGCGAACACCGGGGAGCTGTTTTTT; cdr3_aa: CASSLNGANTGELFF
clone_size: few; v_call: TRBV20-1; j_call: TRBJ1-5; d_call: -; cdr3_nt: TGCAGTGCACAGGACAGTCTTTATAGCAATCAGCCCCAGCATTTT; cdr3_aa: CSAQDSLYSNQPQHF
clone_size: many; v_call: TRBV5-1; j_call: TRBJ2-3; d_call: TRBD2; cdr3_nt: TGCGCCAGCAGCTTGGGCGGGAGAAGCACAGATACGCAGTATTTT; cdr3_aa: CASSLGGRSTDTQYF
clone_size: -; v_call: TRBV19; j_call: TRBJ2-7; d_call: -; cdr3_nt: TGTGCCAGTAGTATCGGGCTTTCCTCCTACGAGCAGTACTTC; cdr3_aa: CASSIGLSSYEQYF
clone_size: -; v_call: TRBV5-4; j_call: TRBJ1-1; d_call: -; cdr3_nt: TGTGCCAGCAGCTTCATGGGTGGCACTGAAGCTTTCTTT; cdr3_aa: CASSFMGGTEAFF
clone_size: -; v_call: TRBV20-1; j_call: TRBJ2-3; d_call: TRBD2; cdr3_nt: TGCGGTGCTCAGACTAGCGGCTCTACAGATACGCAGTATTTT; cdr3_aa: CGAQTSGSTDTQYF
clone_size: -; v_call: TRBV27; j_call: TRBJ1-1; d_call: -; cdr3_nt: TGTGCCAGCAGTTTCCGGACAAAGAGGGGTGAAGCTTTCTTT; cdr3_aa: CASSFRTKRGEAFF
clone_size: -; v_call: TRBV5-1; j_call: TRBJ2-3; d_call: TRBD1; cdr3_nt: TGCGCCAGCAGCTTAAGACAGGGGCCTACCACAGATACGCAGTATTTT; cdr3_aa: CASSLRQGPTTDTQYF
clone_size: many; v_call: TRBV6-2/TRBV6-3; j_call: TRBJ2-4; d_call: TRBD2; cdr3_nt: TGTGCCAGCAGTTACGAAGTAGCATCTAGCGGGACTCGTAAAAACATTCAGTACTTC; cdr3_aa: CASSYEVASSGTRKNIQYF
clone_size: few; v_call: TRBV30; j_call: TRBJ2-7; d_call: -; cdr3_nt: TGTGCCGTCGGACGGGACTACGAGCAGTACTTC; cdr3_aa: CAVGRDYEQYF
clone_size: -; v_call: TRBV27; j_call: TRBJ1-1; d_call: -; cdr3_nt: TGTGCCAGCAGGCAACTAGGGGCCGCGGCTGAAGCTTTCTTT; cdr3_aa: CASRQLGAAAEAFF
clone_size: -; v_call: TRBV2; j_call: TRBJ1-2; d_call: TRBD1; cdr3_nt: TGTGCCAGCATCCCGCAGGGGGGCTATGGCTACACCTTC; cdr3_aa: CASIPQGGYGYTF
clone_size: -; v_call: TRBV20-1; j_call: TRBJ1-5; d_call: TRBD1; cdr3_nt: TGCAGTGCTTCGACAGGGAGATTTCAGCCCCAGCATTTT; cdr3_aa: CSASTGRFQPQHF
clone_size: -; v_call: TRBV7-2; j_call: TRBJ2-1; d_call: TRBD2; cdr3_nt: TGTGCCAGCAGCGGGACTACTAATGAGCAGTTCTTC; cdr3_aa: CASSGTTNEQFF
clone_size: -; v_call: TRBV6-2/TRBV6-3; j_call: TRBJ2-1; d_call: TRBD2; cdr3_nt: TGTGCCAGCAGTTCGCCAGCGGGGGGACACAATGAGCAGTTCTTC; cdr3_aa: CASSSPAGGHNEQFF
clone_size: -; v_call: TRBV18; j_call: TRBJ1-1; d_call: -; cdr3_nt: TGTGCCAGCTCACCAACGACAGAAGTCGCTTTCTTT; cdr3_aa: CASSPTTEVAFF
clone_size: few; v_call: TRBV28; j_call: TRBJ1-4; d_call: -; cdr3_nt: TGTGCCAGTCTTATGGCAGGGGTCCGTGAAAAACTGTTTTTT; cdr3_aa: CASLMAGVREKLFF
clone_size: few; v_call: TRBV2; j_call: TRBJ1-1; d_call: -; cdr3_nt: TGTGCCAGCGCTTCTTCTGTGAACACTGAAGCTTTCTTT; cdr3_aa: CASASSVNTEAFF
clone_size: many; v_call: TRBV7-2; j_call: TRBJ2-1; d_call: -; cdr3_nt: TGTGCCAGCAGCGTATGGGACTTGGTCAATGAGCAGTTCTTC; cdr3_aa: CASSVWDLVNEQFF
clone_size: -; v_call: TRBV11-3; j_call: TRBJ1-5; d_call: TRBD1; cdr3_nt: TGTGCCAGCAGCACGGAGACAGGGGTTACGCATTTT; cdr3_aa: CASSTETGVTHF
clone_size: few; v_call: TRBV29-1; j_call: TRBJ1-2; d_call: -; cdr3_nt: TGCAGCGCCCTCGGATCCTATGGCTACACCTTC; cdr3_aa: CSALGSYGYTF
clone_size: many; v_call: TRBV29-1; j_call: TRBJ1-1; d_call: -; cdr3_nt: TGCAGCGCGGGACGGTCCTCCACTGAAGCTTTCTTT; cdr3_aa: CSAGRSSTEAFF
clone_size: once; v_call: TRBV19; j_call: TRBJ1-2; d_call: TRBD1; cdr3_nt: TGTGCCAGTAGTACAGACAGGGGGACCTATGGCTACACCTTC; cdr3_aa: CASSTDRGTYGYTF
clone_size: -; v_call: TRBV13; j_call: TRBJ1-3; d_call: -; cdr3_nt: TGTGCCAGCAGCTTAGGACAAAATGAAAACACCATATATTTT; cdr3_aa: CASSLGQNENTIYF
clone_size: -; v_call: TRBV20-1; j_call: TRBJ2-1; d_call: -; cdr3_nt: TGCAGTGCTCTCGGGATACGCTCCTACAATGAGCAGGTCTTC; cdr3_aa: CSALGIRSYNEQVF
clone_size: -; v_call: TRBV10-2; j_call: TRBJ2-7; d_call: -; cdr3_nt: TGCGCCAGCAGTGACAGGGGCCACGAGCAGTACTTC; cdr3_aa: CASSDRGHEQYF